This T cell receptor beta chain originates from a study of T cell changes during pregnancy in multiple sclerosis. V was pared by 3 bases and J by 2 bases, with 6 bases between. This CDR3 comprises 13 residues. Per germline, CDR1 KGHSH and CDR2 LQKENI. The protocol was immunoSEQ multiplex PCR, while the TCRdb copy is restricted to in-frame clones and leaves out a portion. The sample shows about 98,000 clones, 92% of them seen only once. The sequenced sample was peripheral blood, obtained after pregnancy. This sequence originates from a female donor in good health, enrolled as a control in a pregnancy study. This chain joins TRBV18 and TRBJ2-3; maybe TRBD2 (5 bases). CDR3 protein: CASSPDSTDTQYF. CDR3 bases: TGTGCCAGCTCACCGGACTCCACAGATACGCAGTATTTT.